This is a list of T cell receptor beta chains from one sample in a study of shared clonotypes between healthy human individuals. Generated by immunoSEQ multiplex PCR, the TCRdb table keeps only in-frame clones and is missing some. The data contain 400,000 to 600,000 clones, around 79% of them singletons. Sequencing was performed on PBMCs. These receptor sequences come from a woman aged 40 to 55 in good health. Some clones in this sample may be carry-over from other donors' samples. Each CDR3 is given with its conserved first and last residue. A D gene is named only where the DNA matches it firmly. Clone size is given for some rows only: seen once, a few or many times, or a class if the clone is expanded.

V	J	size	D	DNA	CDR3
TRBV27	TRBJ2-1	-	TRBD2	TGTGCCAGCAGTAGAATAGCGGGAGTATCTGGGGGTGAGCAGTTCTTC	CASSRIAGVSGGEQFF
TRBV11-3	TRBJ2-2	-	-	TGTGCCAGCAGCTTTACCCAAAAGTCTAGGGAGCTGTTTTTT	CASSFTQKSRELFF
TRBV7-2	TRBJ2-3	-	-	TGTGCCAGCAGCTTACGGGGGTTTGATACGCAGTATTTT	CASSLRGFDTQYF
TRBV29-1	TRBJ2-1	many	-	TGCAGCGTTGCGACACCTTGGGATGAGCAGTTCTTC	CSVATPWDEQFF
TRBV19	TRBJ2-1	once	TRBD1	TGTGCCAGTACCGAACAAGCGGGGACAGGGGCCCTCAATGAGCAGTTCTTC	CASTEQAGTGALNEQFF
TRBV10-2	TRBJ1-1	-	TRBD1	TGCGCCAGCTCAACGACAGGGTGGAGCACTGAAGCTTTCTTT	CASSTTGWSTEAFF
TRBV5-1	TRBJ2-1	-	-	TGCGCCAGCAGCCCGACCAGGGGATCCTACAATGAGCAGTTCTTC	CASSPTRGSYNEQFF
TRBV18	TRBJ2-1	-	TRBD2	TGTGCCAGCTCACCAAGCAGGGGACTAGCGGGAGTAGCGGATGAGCAGTTCTTC	CASSPSRGLAGVADEQFF
TRBV4-1	TRBJ2-7	-	-	TGCGCCAGCAGCACCCGACTGAACTACGAGCAGTACTTC	CASSTRLNYEQYF
TRBV28	TRBJ1-2	-	-	TGTGCCAGCAGGCCGACAGTCGTCTATGGCTACACCTTC	CASRPTVVYGYTF
TRBV7-3	TRBJ2-3	-	-	TGTGCCAGCAGCTCGGGGGTATCTCCGGGAGATACGCAGTATTTT	CASSSGVSPGDTQYF
TRBV27	TRBJ2-7	-	-	TGTGCCAGCAGTACAAGACTAGACGAGCAGTACTTC	CASSTRLDEQYF
TRBV27	TRBJ2-4	-	-	TGTGCCAGCAGCCCCATGGGGGGTTTTGAAAACATTCAGTACTTC	CASSPMGGFENIQYF
TRBV28	TRBJ2-1	-	TRBD2	TGTGCCAGCATGCGGGAGGGCCCCGCGTTAGGGGAGCAGTTCTTC	CASMREGPALGEQFF
TRBV7-9	TRBJ2-3	-	TRBD2	TGTGCCAGCAGCCCCCCTAGCGGGGGGGCAGATACGCAGTATTTT	CASSPPSGGADTQYF
TRBV28	TRBJ2-4	-	TRBD1	TGTGCCAGCAGCCGGACAGGGATGGACATTCAGTACTTC	CASSRTGMDIQYF
TRBV11-1	TRBJ2-1	many	-	TGTGCCAGCAGTTTGACTGGCGCGGCGGGCAATGAGCAGTTCTTC	CASSLTGAAGNEQFF
TRBV28	TRBJ2-7	-	-	TGTGCCAGCAGTTTACCCGGGACGGTCGAGCAGTACTTC	CASSLPGTVEQYF
TRBV5-1	TRBJ2-6	-	-	TGCGCCAGCAGCTTGTATCCCCGCTCTGGGGCCAACGTCCTGACTTTC	CASSLYPRSGANVLTF
TRBV2	TRBJ2-1	once	TRBD1	TGTGCCACCTATACAGGGGGCTGGGGTGGCAATGAGCAGTTCTTC	CATYTGGWGGNEQFF
TRBV27	TRBJ2-1	-	TRBD2	TGTGCCAGCAGTCCCTCCCTAGCGGAGCTCAACAATGAGCAGTTCTTC	CASSPSLAELNNEQFF
TRBV5-1	TRBJ2-2	-	-	TGCGCCAGCAGCTTCCAAGCGGGTTTGAACACCGGGGAGCTGTTTTTT	CASSFQAGLNTGELFF
TRBV19	TRBJ2-1	once	-	TGTGCCAGTAGTATAGGGGAGGATCACGAGGATGAGCAGTTCTTC	CASSIGEDHEDEQFF
TRBV10-3	TRBJ2-7	-	-	TGTGCCATCAGTGATGCTAGCGAGCTACCCTACGAGCAGTACTTC	CAISDASELPYEQYF
TRBV2	TRBJ1-5	few	-	TGTGCCAGCAGCCGGGACAATCAGCCCCAGCATTTT	CASSRDNQPQHF
TRBV6-6	TRBJ1-4	once	-	TGTGCCAGCCGAGGGGGGACAACTAATGAAAAACTGTTTTTT	CASRGGTTNEKLFF
TRBV4-2	TRBJ1-5	-	-	TGTGCCAGCAGCCAAGAAGAGGGGGGGAATCAGCCCCAGCATTTT	CASSQEEGGNQPQHF
TRBV30	TRBJ1-1	-	-	TGTGCCTGGAGTGTACAGGGCCCCACTGAAGCTTTCTTT	CAWSVQGPTEAFF
TRBV9	TRBJ1-2	-	TRBD1	TGTGCCAGCAGCTCTCGGACAGGGCTCTATGGCTACACCTTC	CASSSRTGLYGYTF
TRBV7-9	TRBJ1-5	-	TRBD1	TGTGCCAGCAGCGCCCCCCCCGGGACAGACTTCAATCAGCCCCAGCATTTT	CASSAPPGTDFNQPQHF
TRBV7-3	TRBJ2-1	once	TRBD2	TGTGCCAGCAGCTTCGGACGGGGGGTCTACAATGAGCAGTTCTTC	CASSFGRGVYNEQFF
TRBV30	TRBJ2-7	-	-	TGTGCCTGGAGTCCGACGAGGTCCGCCAGGGCCGACTACGAGCAGTACTTC	CAWSPTRSARADYEQYF
TRBV30	TRBJ1-1	few	-	TGTGCCTGGAGTACGGCCACTGAAGCTTTCTTT	CAWSTATEAFF
TRBV29-1	TRBJ2-2	-	TRBD2	TGCAGCGTTCGGGATAGCGGGAGCCCGGACACCGGGGAGCTGTTTTTT	CSVRDSGSPDTGELFF
TRBV11-2	TRBJ1-2	-	TRBD1	TGTGCCAGCAGCACAGGGGTTACCTTC	CASSTGVTF
TRBV4-1	TRBJ1-5	-	TRBD1	TGCGCCAGCAGCCTTAAGGGGGCATCGGATCAGCCCCAGCATTTT	CASSLKGASDQPQHF
TRBV5-1	TRBJ1-1	few	TRBD1	TGCGCCAGCCAACAGGGGAGGTACACTGAAGCTTTCTTT	CASQQGRYTEAFF
TRBV5-1	TRBJ2-2	-	TRBD1	TGCGCCAGCAGCCTGGGGACAGCAGAGAACACCGGGGAGCTGTTTTTT	CASSLGTAENTGELFF
TRBV28	TRBJ1-2	-	-	TGTGCCAGCAGTTTAAGAGCTCTATATGGCTACACCTTC	CASSLRALYGYTF
TRBV11-1	TRBJ2-7	-	TRBD2	TGTGCCAGCAGCCCAGGACTAGCGGGAACCTACGAGCAGTACTTC	CASSPGLAGTYEQYF
TRBV6-5	TRBJ2-5	-	-	TGTGCCAGCAGATCGGTGAGGAGGGAGACCCAGTACTTC	CASRSVRRETQYF